The present T cell receptor beta chain was sequenced within a study of T-cell reconstitution after alpha-beta-depleted transplantation in children. The CDR3 contains 12 residues. Deletions cut 4 bases from V and 9 bases from J, with 9 bases between. Germline V gene data show CDR1 as LGHNA and CDR2 as YSLEER. Unique molecular identifiers were incorporated during preparation of the TCRbeta library. TCRdb analysed the PCR reads with MiXCR anew, one entry per CDR3 protein. The table lists 100,000 to 130,000 distinct CDR3 sequences, about 6.5% of them singletons, with about 23% in the top ten. General study points: Fresh T-cell production supplied most of the T-cell counts and diversity seen one year after transplant. Alpha-beta T cells present about two months after transplant were reported to originate from several hundred expanded graft clones.

The sample holds many counts of this clonotype. Its specificity is not known. V is TRBV4-3 and J is TRBJ2-2; no clear D. The specimen comprised PBMCs, mostly from graft donor cells, sampled 360 days after TCRalphabeta/CD19-depleted stem cell transplant. This clonotype originated in a male patient aged 2 to 10 who had a stem cell transplant for acute lymphoblastic leukemia, so the T cells may come from the graft donor. The CDR3 loop is CASSPDHRELFF. The CDR3 DNA reads as TGCGCCAGCAGCCCCGACCACCGGGAGCTGTTTTTT.